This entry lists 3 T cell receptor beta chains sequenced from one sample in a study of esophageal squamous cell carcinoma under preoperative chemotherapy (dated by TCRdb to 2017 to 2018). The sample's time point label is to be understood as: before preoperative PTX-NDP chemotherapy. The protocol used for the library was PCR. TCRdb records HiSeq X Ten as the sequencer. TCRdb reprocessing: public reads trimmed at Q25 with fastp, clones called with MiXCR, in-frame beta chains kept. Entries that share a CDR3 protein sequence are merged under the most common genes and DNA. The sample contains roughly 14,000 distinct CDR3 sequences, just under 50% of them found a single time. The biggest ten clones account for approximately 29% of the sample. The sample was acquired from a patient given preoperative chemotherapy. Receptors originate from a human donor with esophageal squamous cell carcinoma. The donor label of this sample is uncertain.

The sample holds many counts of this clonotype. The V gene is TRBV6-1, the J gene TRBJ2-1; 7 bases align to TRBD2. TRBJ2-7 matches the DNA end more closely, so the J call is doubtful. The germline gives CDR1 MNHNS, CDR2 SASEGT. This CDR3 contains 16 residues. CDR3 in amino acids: CASSQGSLGEGYEQYF. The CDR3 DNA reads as TGTGCCAGCAGTCAAGGCAGTTTGGGGGAGGGGTACGAGCAGTACTTC.

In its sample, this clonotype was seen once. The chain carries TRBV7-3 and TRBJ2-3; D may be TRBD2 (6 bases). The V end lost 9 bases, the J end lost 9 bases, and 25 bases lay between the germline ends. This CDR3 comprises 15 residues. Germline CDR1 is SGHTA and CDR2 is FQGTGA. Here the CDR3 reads CARSAAGGEIETQYF. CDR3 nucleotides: TGTGCCAGGAGCGCTGCTGGCGGGGAGATAGAGACGCAGTATTTT. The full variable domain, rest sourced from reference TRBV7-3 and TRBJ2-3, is GAGVSQTPSNKVTEKGKYVELRCDPISGHTALYWYRQSLGQGPEFLIYFQGTGAADDSGLPNDRFFAVRPEGSVSTLKIQRTERGDSAVYLCARSAAGGEIETQYFGPGTRLTVL.

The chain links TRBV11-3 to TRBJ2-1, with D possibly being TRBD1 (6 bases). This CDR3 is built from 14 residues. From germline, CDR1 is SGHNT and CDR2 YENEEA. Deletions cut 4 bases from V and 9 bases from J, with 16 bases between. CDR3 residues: CASSSRTGFGEQFF. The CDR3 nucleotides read TGTGCCAGCAGCTCCCGAACAGGGTTTGGTGAGCAGTTCTTC.